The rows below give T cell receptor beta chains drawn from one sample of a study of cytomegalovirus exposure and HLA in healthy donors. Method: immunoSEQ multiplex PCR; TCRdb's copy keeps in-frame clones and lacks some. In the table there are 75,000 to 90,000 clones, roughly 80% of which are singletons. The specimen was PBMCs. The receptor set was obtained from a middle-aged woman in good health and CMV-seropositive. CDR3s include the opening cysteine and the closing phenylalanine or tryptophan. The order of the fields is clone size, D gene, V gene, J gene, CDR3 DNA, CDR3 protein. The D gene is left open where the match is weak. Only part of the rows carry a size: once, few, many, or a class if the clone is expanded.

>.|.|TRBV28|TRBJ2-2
TGTGCCAGCCGGCGGTCAGTTCCGCGGAGCACCGGGGAGCTGTTTTTT
CASRRSVPRSTGELFF
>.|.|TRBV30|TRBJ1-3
TGTGCCTGGAGTACAGGTACAGGCCCCGGAAACACCATATATTTT
CAWSTGTGPGNTIYF
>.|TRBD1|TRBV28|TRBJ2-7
TGTGCCAGCAGGCCGGGACAGGGGAGAACCTACGAGCAGTACTTC
CASRPGQGRTYEQYF
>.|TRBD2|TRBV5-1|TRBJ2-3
TGCGCCAGCAGAGAGGCGAGCGGGGGAGTCACTAGCACAGATACGCAGTATTTT
CASREASGGVTSTDTQYF
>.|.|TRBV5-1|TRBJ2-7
TGCGCCAGCAGCTTGGGTCAGGGGTTTTCCTACGAGCAGTACTTC
CASSLGQGFSYEQYF
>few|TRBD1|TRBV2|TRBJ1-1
TGTGCCAGCAGAGAACAGGGGGTAGTCACTGAAGCTTTCTTT
CASREQGVVTEAFF
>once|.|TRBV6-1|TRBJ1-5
TGTGCCAGCAGTGAGAACAGGGCCAATCAGCCCCAGCATTTT
CASSENRANQPQHF
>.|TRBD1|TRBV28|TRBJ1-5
TGTGCCAGCAGTTCGGACAGGGGGCAAGAAAGTCAGCCCCAGCATTTT
CASSSDRGQESQPQHF
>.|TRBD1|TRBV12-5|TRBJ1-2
TGTGCTAGTGGTTTGGGACCGACCGACAGGGGGGGCCATGGCTACACCTTC
CASGLGPTDRGGHGYTF
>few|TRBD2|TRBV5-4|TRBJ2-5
TGTGCCAGCAGCTTGTTCGGCGGGGGGGCTATGGAGACCCAGTACTTC
CASSLFGGGAMETQYF
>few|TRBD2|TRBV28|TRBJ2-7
TGTGCCAGCAGTTCACTAGCGGGGAGCTCCTACGAGCAGTACTTC
CASSSLAGSSYEQYF
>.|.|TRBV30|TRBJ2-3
TGTGCCTGGAGTGAAGCGGGAGATACGCAGTATTTT
CAWSEAGDTQYF
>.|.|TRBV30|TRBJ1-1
TGTGCCTGGAGTTGGGCCAGATCATACACTGAAGCTTTCTTT
CAWSWARSYTEAFF
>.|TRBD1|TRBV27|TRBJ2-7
TGTGCCAGGCCCGACAGGGGGCACTACGAGCAGTACTTC
CARPDRGHYEQYF
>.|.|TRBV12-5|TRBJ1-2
TGTGCTAGTGGATACGGAGCCGGAAACTATGGCTACACCTTC
CASGYGAGNYGYTF
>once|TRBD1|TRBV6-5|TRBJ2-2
TGTGCCAGCAGTTACTCCGACAGGGATCACACCGGGGAGCTGTTTTTT
CASSYSDRDHTGELFF
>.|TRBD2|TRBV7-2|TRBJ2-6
TGTGCCAGCAGCTATCGCGGGGGGAGTGCTGGGGCCAACGTCCTGACTTTC
CASSYRGGSAGANVLTF
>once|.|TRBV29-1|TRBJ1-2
TGCAGCGCTCTCGACCTCTTGGGGGGGTCGGCTTATGGCTACACCTTC
CSALDLLGGSAYGYTF
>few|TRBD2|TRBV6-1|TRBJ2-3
TGTGCCAGCAGTGTCCGTGGGGCGGGAGATAAAGATACGCAGTATTTT
CASSVRGAGDKDTQYF
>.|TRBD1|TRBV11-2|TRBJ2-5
TGTGCCAGCAGCCCCACCCACAGGGGAGAGACCCAGTACTTC
CASSPTHRGETQYF